This T cell receptor beta chain emerged from a study of response to subunit inactivated influenza vaccine. Germline values: CDR1 LGHNA, CDR2 YNFKEQ. There are 16 residues in the CDR3. V lost 1 base and J 2 bases, leaving 9 bases between the germline ends. Via MiXCR, TCRdb re-called the RT-PCR reads, giving one row per CDR3 protein. The data show a few hundred thousand distinct CDR3 sequences, 14% seen once. The material sequenced was PBMCs from blood, taken 11 to 12 days after vaccination. This TCR came from a man aged 50-60 years who received an inactivated influenza vaccine. The chain is built from TRBV4-2 and TRBJ2-6; D is unclear. The CDR3 sequence is CASSQVGGTGANVLTF. For the CDR3, the DNA is TGTGCCAGCAGCCAAGTTGGTGGCACTGGGGCCAACGTCCTGACTTTC.